The present entry profiles one T cell receptor beta chain with its context. No cognate antigen has been identified for it. Base qualities are not provided; no much larger clone lies one nucleotide away. CDR1 and CDR2 are read off the germline V gene as SGHVS and FQNEAQ. V lost 0 bases and J lost 3 bases, and the count of bases not matched to a germline gene is 3. Its CDR3 holds 15 amino acids, cysteine through phenylalanine. Solely the CDR3 DNA is kept, with 45 bases framed from the first base. The entry originates in a study of T cells in localized non-small cell lung cancer (dated by TCRdb to 2019 to 2021). Study-wide context: The study examined T cell repertoires in approximately 240 patients with early-stage NSCLC and compared tumors with uninvolved tumor-adjacent lungs. The cohort was made up of around 250 treatment-naive NSCLC patients whose localized lung tumors had been resected. NSCLC patients had a mean age of approximately 66 years, and more than 120 were male and some 98 female. General conclusions and limits of the study: A median of approximately 53 of the top 100 tumor clones turned up in the paired uninvolved adjacent lung, and approximately 30 of those clones also ranked among the top 100 of that same adjacent lung. Uninvolved tumor-adjacent lung showed the highest T cell clonality, higher than tumor, which suggests more focused antigenic responses in the adjacent lung. Because the study design was exploratory, TCR variables were selected using unadjusted p-values without false-discovery rate correction. Longer overall survival was associated with higher T cell density in blood, whereas shorter survival was associated with higher clonality in adjacent lung. Multi-region tumor sequencing was not performed, so intratumor heterogeneity could not be excluded.

TCR beta CDR3 regions were sequenced from DNA using the immunoSEQ Assay. The original methods were these. T cell density was computed as TCR beta template counts normalized to usable DNA estimated by amplifying housekeeping genes. Richness was estimated using the preseqR package, with extrapolation to 400,000 templates for PBMC samples and to 120,000 templates for tissue samples. Clonality was calculated as one minus Pielou's evenness. Tissue-enriched TCRs were identified through differential abundance testing performed on productive amino-acid clonotypes, with a minimum total count of 5 and an alpha of 0.1. Repertoire overlap between compartments was quantified with the Jaccard Index and Morisita Overlap Index. GLIPH grouped TCR beta CDR3s together with public tetramer-defined viral CDR3s, and a viral motif had to include at least three viral sequences and also show V-gene enrichment. TCRdb limited this immuneACCESS table to in-frame rearrangements with V and J called. A share of clones is missing; checked studies link under half to unresolved V genes, and the rest is unexplained. That table supplies the V and J calls and clone size; D and trimming were determined from the DNA. For this sample there are roughly 15,000 clones; more than 80% appear just once. The ten largest clones take up roughly 4% of the sample.

At diagnosis, peripheral blood, uninvolved tumor-adjacent lung and tumor were collected and stored as a combination of fresh-frozen and FFPE material. For TCR repertoire profiling, blood samples were analyzed in the form of peripheral blood mononuclear cells. The origin of this receptor is a woman between 35 and 70 years old with stage I lung adenocarcinoma. The V gene is TRBV7-8 and the J gene is TRBJ2-7, and TRBD1 matches 9 of the central bases. The sequencing used peripheral blood, collected before any cancer treatment. For the CDR3, the sequence is CASSLATGGGYEQYF. DNA sequence: TGTGCCAGCAGCTTAGCGACAGGGGGTGGCTACGAGCAGTACTTC.